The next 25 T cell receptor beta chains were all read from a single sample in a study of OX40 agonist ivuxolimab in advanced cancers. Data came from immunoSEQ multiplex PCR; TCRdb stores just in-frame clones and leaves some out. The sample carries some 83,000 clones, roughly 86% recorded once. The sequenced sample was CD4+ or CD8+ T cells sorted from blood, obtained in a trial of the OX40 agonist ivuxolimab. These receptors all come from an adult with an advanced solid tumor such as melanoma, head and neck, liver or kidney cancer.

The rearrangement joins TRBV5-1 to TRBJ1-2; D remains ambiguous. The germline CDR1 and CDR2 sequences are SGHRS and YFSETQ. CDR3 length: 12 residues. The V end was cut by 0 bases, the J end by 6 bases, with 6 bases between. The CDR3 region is CASSLDRDGYTF. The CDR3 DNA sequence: TGCGCCAGCAGCTTGGACAGAGATGGCTACACCTTC.

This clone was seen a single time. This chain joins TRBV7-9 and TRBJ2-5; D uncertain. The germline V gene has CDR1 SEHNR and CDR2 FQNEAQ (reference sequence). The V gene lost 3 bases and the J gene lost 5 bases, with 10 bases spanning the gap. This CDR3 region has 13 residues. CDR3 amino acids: CASSLNGLETQYF. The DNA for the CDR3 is TGTGCCAGCAGCTTGAACGGCCTGGAGACCCAGTACTTC.

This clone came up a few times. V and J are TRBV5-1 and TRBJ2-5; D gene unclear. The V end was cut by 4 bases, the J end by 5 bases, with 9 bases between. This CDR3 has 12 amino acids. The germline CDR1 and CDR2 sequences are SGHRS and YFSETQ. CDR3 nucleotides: TGCGCCAGCAGCGCAACCCCGGAGACCCAGTACTTC. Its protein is CASSATPETQYF.

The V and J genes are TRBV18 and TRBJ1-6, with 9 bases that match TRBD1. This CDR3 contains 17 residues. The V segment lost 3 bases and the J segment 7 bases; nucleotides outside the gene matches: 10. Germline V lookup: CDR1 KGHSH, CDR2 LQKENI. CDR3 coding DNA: TGTGCCAGCTCACCGAATTTGAAAGGACAGGGGAATTCACCCCTCCACTTT. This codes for CASSPNLKGQGNSPLHF. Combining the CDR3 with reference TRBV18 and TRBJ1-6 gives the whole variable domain NAGVMQNPRHLVRRRGQEARLRCSPMKGHSHVYWYRQLPEEGLKFMVYLQKENIIDESGMPKERFSAEFPKEGPSILRIQQVVRGDSAAYFCASSPNLKGQGNSPLHFGNGTRLTVT.

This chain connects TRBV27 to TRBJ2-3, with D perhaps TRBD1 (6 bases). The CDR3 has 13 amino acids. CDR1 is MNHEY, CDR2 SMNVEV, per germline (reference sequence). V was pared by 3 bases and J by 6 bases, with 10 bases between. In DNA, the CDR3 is TGTGCCAGCAGTTTGAGAAGGGGGGATACGCAGTATTTT. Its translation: CASSLRRGDTQYF.

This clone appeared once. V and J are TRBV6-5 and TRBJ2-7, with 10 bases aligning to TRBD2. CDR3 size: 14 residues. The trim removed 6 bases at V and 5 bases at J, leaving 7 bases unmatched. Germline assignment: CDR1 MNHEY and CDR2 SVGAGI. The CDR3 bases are TGTGCCAGCAGCCTTCTAAGCGGGAGGGACGAGCAGTACTTC. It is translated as CASSLLSGRDEQYF.

The DNA for the CDR3 is TGCGCCAGCAGCTTGGGGCTTTCCATGAACACTGAAGCTTTCTTT. Protein product: CASSLGLSMNTEAFF. The rearrangement joins TRBV5-1 to TRBJ1-1; the D is unclear. Germline loops: CDR1 SGHRS, CDR2 YFSETQ. With 0 bases removed from V and 0 bases from J, the gap between germline ends came to 9 bases. This CDR3 comprises 15 residues.

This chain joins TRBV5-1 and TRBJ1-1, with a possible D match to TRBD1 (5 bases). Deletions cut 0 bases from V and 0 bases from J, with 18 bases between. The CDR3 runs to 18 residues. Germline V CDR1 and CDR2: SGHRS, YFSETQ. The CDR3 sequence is CASSLAGAGISMNTEAFF. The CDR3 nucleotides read TGCGCCAGCAGCTTGGCCGGGGCAGGAATATCCATGAACACTGAAGCTTTCTTT.

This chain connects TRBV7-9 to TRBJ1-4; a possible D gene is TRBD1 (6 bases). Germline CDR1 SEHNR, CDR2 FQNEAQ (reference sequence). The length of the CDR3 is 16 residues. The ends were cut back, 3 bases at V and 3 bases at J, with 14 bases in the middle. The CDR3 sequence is CASSFKGGAANEKLFF. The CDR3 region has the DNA TGTGCCAGCAGCTTTAAGGGGGGCGCGGCTAATGAAAAACTGTTTTTT.

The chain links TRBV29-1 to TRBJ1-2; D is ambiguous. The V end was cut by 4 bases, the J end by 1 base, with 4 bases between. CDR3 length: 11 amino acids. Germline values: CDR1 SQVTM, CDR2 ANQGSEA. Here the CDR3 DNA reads TGCAGCGTTGGTGATAACTATGGCTACACCTTC. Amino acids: CSVGDNYGYTF.

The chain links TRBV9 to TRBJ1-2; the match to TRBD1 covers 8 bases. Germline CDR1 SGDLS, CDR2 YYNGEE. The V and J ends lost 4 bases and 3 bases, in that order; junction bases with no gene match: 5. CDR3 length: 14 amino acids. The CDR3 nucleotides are TGTGCCAGCAGCCCTGGACAGGGCCACTATGGCTACACCTTC. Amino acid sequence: CASSPGQGHYGYTF.

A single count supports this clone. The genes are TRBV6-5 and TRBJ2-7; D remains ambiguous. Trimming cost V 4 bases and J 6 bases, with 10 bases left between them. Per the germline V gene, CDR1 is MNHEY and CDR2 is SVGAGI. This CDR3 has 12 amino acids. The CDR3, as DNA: TGTGCCAGCAGTTCCCGGGTTGGCGAGCAGTACTTC. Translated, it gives CASSSRVGEQYF.

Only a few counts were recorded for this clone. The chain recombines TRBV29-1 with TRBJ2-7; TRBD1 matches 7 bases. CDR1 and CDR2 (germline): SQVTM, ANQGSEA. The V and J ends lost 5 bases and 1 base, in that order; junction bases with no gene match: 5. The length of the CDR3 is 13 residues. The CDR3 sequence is CSVLTGRSYEQYF. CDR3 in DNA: TGCAGCGTTTTGACAGGGAGATCCTACGAGCAGTACTTC.

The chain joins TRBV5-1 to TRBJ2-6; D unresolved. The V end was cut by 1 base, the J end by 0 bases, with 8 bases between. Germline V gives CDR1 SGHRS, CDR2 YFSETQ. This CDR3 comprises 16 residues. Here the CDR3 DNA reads TGCGCCAGCAGCTTGAAATTAGGCTCTGGGGCCAACGTCCTGACTTTC. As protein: CASSLKLGSGANVLTF.

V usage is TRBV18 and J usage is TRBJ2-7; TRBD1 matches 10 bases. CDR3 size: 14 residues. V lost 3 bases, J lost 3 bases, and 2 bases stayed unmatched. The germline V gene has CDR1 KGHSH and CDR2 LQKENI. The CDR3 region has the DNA TGTGCCAGCTCACCGGGACAGGGGAGCTACGAGCAGTACTTC. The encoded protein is CASSPGQGSYEQYF. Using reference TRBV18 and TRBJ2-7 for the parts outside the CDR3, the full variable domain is NAGVMQNPRHLVRRRGQEARLRCSPMKGHSHVYWYRQLPEEGLKFMVYLQKENIIDESGMPKERFSAEFPKEGPSILRIQQVVRGDSAAYFCASSPGQGSYEQYFGPGTRLTVT.

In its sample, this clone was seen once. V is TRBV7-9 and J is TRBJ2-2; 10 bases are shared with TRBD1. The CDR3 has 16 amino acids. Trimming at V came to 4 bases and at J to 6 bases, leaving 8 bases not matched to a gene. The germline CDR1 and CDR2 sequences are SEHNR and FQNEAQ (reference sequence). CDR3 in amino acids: CASSSQTGGAPGELFF. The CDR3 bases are TGTGCCAGCAGCTCCCAGACAGGGGGCGCCCCCGGGGAGCTGTTTTTT.

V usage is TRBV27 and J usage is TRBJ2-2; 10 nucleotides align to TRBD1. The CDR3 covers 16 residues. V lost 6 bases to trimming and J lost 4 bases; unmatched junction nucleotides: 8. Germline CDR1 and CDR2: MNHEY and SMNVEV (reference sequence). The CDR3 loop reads CASSQRDRGLTGELFF. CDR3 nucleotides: TGTGCCAGCAGCCAACGGGACAGGGGACTCACCGGGGAGCTGTTTTTT.

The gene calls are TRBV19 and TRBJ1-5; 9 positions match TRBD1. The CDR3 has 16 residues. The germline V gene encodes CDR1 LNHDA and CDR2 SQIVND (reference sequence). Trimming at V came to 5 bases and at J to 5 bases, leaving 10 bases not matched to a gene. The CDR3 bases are TGTGCCAGTAGTTTCCGACAGGGGGGGCGAGATCAGCCCCAGCATTTT. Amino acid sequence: CASSFRQGGRDQPQHF.

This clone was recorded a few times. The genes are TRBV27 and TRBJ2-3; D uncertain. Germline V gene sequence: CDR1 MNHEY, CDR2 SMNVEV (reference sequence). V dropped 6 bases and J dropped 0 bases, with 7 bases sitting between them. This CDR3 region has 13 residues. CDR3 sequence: CASRGRSTDTQYF. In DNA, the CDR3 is TGTGCCAGCAGGGGCAGAAGCACAGATACGCAGTATTTT.

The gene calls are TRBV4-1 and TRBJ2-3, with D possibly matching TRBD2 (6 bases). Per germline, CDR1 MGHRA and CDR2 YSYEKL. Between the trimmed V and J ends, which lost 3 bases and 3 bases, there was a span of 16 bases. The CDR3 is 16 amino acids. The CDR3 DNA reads TGCGCCAGCAGCCAGGCCGGGGCAGGGAGGACAGATACGCAGTATTTT. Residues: CASSQAGAGRTDTQYF.

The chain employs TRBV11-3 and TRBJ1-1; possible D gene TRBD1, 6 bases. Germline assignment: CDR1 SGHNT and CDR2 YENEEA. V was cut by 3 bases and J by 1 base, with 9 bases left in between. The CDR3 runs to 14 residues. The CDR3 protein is CASSLAGANTEAFF. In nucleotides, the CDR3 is TGTGCCAGCAGCTTGGCAGGGGCGAACACTGAAGCTTTCTTT. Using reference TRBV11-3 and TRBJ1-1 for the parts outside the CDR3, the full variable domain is EAGVVQSPRYKIIEKKQPVAFWCNPISGHNTLYWYLQNLGQGPELLIRYENEEAVDDSQLPKDRFSAERLKGVDSTLKIQPAELGDSAVYLCASSLAGANTEAFFGQGTRLTVV.

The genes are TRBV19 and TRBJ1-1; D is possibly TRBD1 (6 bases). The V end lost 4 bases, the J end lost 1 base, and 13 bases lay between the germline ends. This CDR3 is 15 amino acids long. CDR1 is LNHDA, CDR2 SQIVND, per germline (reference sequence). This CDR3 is CASSKPGAPNTEAFF. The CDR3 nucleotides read TGTGCCAGTAGTAAGCCAGGGGCTCCGAACACTGAAGCTTTCTTT.

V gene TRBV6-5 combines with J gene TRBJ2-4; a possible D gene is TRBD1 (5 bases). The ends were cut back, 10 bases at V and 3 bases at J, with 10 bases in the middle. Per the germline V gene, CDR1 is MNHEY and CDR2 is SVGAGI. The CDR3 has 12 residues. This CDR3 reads CATEGDKNIQYF. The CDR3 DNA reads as TGTGCCACTGAAGGGGACAAAAACATTCAGTACTTC.

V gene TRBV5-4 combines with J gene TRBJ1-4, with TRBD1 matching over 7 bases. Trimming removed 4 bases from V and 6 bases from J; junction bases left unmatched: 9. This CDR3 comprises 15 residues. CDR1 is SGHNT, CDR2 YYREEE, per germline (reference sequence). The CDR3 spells CASSARTGGDEKLFF. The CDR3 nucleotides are TGTGCCAGCAGCGCCCGGACAGGTGGGGATGAAAAACTGTTTTTT.

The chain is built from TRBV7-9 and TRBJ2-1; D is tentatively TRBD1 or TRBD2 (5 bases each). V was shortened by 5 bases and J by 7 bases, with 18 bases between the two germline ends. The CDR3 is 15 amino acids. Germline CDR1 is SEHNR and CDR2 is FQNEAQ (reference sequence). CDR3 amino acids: CASSPRGGVINEQFF. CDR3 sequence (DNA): TGTGCCAGCAGCCCTCGTGGGGGAGTGATAAATGAGCAGTTCTTC.